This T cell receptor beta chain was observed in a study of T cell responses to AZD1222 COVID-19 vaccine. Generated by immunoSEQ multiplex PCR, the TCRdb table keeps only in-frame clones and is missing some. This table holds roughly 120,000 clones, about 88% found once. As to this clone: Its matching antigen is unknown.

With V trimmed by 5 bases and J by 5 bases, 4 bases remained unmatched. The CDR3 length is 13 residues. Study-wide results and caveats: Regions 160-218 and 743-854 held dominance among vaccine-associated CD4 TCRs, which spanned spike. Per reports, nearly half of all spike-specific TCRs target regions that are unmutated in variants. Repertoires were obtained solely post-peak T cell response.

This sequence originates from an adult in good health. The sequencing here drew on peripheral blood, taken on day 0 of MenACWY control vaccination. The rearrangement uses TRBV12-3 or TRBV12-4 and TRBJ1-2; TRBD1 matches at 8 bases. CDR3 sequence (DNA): TGTGCCAGCAGTCCCCGGACAGGGTATGGCTACACCTTC. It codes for CASSPRTGYGYTF.